A single TCR beta chain is shown here with its context. The data are from a study of blood T cell repertoires in COVID-19. Study background: Sites across the United States, Italy and Spain contributed samples from acute and convalescent COVID-19.

Generated by immunoSEQ multiplex PCR, the TCRdb table keeps only in-frame clones and is missing some. The sample holds some 330,000 clones; over 70% are singletons and the top ten take under 6%. CDR1 and CDR2 from the germline V gene are SGHRS and YFSETQ. V was clipped by 4 bases and J by 5 bases; unmatched bases: 8. The CDR3 is 14 residues long. Ages ranged from about 18 to 89 years, with residence in approximately 23 US areas. Clinical histories supplied by participants themselves formed the basis of cohort assignment. What the recovered Cohort 3 donors had was two negative PCRs, clearance, or symptom resolution.

Sequencing was carried out using PBMCs or T cells enriched from blood (not recorded which). The chain is built from TRBV5-1 and TRBJ2-7, with 8 bases that match TRBD1. This receptor was obtained from a man between 25 and 39 years old who had recovered from COVID-19. The CDR3 region is CASSPGQGRNEQYF. The CDR3 region has the DNA TGCGCCAGCAGCCCAGGACAGGGACGTAACGAGCAGTACTTC.